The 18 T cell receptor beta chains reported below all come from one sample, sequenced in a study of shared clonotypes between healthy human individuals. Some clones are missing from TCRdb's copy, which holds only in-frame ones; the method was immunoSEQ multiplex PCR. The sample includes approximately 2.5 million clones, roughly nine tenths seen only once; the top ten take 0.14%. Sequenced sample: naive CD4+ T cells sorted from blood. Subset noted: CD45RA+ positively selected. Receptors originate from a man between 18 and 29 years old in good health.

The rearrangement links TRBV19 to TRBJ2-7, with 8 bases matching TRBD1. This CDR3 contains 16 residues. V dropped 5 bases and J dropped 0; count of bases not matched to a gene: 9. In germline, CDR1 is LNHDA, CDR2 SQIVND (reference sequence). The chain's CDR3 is CASSSQGDRYSYEQYF. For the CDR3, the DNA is TGTGCCAGTAGTTCACAGGGGGACAGGTACTCCTACGAGCAGTACTTC.

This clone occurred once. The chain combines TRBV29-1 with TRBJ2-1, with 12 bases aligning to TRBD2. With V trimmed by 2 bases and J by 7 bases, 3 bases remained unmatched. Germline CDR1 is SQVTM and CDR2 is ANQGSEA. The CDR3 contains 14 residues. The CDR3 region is CSVERLAGENEQFF. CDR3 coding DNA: TGCAGCGTTGAACGACTAGCGGGAGAGAATGAGCAGTTCTTC.

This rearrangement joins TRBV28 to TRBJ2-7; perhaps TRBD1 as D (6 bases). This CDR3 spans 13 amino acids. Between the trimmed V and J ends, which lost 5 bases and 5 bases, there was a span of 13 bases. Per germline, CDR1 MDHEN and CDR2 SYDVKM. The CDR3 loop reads CASSLQQGHEQYF. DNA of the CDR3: TGTGCCAGCAGTCTCCAACAGGGTCACGAGCAGTACTTC.

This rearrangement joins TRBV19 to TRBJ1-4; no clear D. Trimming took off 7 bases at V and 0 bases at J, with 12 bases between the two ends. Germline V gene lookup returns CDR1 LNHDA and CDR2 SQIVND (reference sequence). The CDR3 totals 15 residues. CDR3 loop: CASKVTFTTNEKLFF. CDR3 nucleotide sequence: TGTGCCAGTAAGGTCACTTTTACAACTAATGAAAAACTGTTTTTT.

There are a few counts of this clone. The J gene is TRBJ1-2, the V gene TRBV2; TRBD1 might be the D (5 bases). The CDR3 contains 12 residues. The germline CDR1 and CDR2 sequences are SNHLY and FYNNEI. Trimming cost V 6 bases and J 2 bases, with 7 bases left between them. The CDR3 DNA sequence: TGTGCCAGCAGGGGGGACAACTATGGCTACACCTTC. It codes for CASRGDNYGYTF.

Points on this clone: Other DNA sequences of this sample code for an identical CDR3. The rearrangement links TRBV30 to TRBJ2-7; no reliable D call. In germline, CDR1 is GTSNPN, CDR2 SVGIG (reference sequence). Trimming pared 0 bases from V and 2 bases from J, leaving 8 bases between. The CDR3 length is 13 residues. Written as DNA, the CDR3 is TGTGCCTGGAGTGTAGGCTTGACCTACGAGCAGTACTTC. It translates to CAWSVGLTYEQYF.

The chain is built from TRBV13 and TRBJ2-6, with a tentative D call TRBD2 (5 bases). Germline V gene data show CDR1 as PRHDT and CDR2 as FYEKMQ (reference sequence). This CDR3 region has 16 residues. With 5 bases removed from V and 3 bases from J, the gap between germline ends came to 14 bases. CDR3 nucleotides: TGTGCCAGCAGCGGGTTAAGAGGGAATGGGGCCAACGTCCTGACTTTC. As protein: CASSGLRGNGANVLTF.

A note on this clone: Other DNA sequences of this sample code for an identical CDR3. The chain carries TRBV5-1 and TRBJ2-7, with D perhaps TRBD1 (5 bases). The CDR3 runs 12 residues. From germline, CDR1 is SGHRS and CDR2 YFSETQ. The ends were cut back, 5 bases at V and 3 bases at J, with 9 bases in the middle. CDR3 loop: CASRLDSYEQYF. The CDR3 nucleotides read TGCGCCAGCAGGCTCGACAGCTACGAGCAGTACTTC.

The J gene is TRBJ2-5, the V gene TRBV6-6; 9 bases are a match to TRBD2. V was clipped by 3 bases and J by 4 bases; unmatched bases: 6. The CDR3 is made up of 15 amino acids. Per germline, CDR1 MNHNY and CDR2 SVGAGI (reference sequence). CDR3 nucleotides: TGTGCCAGCAGTTATCAGGCGGGAGGGCCAGAGACCCAGTACTTC. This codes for CASSYQAGGPETQYF.

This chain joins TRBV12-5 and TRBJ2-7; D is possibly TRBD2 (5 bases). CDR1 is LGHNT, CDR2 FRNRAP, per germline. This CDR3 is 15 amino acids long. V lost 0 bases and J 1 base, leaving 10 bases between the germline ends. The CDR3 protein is CASGLVLGASYEQYF. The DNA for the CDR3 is TGTGCTAGTGGTTTGGTACTAGGAGCTTCCTACGAGCAGTACTTC.

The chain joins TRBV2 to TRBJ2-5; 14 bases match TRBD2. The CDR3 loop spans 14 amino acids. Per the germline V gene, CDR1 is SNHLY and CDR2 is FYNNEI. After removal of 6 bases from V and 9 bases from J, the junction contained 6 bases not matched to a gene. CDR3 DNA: TGTGCCAGCAGACCCGGACTAGCGGGGGGCCCCCAGTACTTC. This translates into CASRPGLAGGPQYF.

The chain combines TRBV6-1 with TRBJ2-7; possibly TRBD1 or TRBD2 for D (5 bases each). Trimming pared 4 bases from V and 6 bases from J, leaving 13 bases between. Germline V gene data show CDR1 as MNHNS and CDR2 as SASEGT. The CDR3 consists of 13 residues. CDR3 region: CASSAGRVFEQYF. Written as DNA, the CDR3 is TGTGCCAGCAGTGCGGGACGGGTCTTCGAGCAGTACTTC.

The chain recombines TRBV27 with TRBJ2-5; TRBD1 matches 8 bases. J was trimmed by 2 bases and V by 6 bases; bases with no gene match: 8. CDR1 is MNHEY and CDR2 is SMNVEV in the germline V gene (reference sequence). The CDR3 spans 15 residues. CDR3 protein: CASSSQGAAQETQYF. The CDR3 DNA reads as TGTGCCAGCAGCTCTCAGGGGGCGGCTCAAGAGACCCAGTACTTC.

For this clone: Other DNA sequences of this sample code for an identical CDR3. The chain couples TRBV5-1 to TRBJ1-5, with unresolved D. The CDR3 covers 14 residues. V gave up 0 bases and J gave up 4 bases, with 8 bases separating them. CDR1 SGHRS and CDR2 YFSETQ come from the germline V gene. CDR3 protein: CASSLDSTNQPQHF. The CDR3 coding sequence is TGCGCCAGCAGCTTGGACAGCACTAATCAGCCCCAGCATTTT.

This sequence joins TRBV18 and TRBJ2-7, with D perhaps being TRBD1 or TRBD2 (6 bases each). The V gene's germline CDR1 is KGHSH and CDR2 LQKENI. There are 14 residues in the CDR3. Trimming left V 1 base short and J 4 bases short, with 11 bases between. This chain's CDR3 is CASSPQGGPYEQYF. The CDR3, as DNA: TGTGCCAGCTCACCACAGGGGGGCCCTTACGAGCAGTACTTC.

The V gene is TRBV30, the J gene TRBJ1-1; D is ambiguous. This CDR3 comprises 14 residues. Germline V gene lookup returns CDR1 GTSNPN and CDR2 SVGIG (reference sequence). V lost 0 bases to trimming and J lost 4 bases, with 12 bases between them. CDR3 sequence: CAWSVGPEGTEAFF. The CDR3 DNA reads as TGTGCCTGGAGTGTAGGGCCGGAAGGCACTGAAGCTTTCTTT. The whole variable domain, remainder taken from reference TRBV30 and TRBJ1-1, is SQTIHQWPATLVQPVGSPLSLECTVEGTSNPNLYWYRQAAGRGLQLLFYSVGIGQISSEVPQNLSASRPQDRQFILSSKKLLLSDSGFYLCAWSVGPEGTEAFFGQGTRLTVV.

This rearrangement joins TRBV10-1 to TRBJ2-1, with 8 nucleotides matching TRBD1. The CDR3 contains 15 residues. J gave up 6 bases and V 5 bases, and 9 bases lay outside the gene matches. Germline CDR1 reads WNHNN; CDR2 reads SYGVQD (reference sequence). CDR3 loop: CASSSGTGGFNEQFF. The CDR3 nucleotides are TGCGCCAGCAGTTCCGGGACAGGTGGATTCAATGAGCAGTTCTTC.

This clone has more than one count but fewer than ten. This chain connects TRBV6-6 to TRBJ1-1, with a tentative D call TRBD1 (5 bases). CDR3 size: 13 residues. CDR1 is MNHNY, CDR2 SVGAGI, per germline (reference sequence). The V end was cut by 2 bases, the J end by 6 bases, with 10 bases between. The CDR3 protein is CASSYVQGSEAFF. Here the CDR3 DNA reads TGTGCCAGCAGTTACGTCCAGGGTTCTGAAGCTTTCTTT.